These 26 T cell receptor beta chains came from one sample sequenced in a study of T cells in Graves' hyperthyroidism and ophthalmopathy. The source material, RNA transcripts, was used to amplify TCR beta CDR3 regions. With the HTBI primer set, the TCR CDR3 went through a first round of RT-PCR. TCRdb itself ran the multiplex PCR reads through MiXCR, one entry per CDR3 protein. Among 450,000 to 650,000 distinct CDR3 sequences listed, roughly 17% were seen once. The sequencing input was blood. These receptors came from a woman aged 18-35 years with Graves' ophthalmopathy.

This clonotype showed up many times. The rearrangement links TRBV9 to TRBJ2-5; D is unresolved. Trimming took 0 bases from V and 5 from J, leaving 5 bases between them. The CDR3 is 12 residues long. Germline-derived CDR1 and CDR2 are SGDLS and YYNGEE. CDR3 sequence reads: CASSVVDETQYF. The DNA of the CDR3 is TGTGCCAGCAGCGTAGTAGACGAGACCCAGTACTTC.

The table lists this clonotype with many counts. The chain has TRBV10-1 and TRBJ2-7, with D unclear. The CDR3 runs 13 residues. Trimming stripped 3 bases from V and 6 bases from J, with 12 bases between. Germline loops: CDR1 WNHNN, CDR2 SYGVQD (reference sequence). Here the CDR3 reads CASSEVDRSEQYF. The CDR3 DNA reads TGCGCCAGCAGTGAAGTGGATCGCAGCGAGCAGTACTTC.

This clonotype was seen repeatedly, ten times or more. The CDR3 coding sequence is TGTGCCAGCAGCTTAAGTTGGGCTGAAGCTTTCTTT. Residues: CASSLSWAEAFF. V and J are TRBV7-9 and TRBJ1-1; D not resolved. The V gene lost 2 bases and the J gene lost 6 bases, with 7 bases spanning the gap. Germline loops: CDR1 SEHNR, CDR2 FQNEAQ (reference sequence). The CDR3 covers 12 residues.

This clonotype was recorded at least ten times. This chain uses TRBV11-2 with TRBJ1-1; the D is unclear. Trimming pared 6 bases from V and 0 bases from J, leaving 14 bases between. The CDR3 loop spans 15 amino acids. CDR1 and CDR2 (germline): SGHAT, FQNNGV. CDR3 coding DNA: TGTGCCAGCAGGCCGAGGCCGGGGATGAACACTGAAGCTTTCTTT. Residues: CASRPRPGMNTEAFF.

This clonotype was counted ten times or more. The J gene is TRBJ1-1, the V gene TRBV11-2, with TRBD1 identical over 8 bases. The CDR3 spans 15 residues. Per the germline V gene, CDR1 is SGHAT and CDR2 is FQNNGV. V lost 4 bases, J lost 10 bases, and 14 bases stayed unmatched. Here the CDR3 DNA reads TGTGCCAGCAGCTCAAACCCTCAGGGGGCTTTTGGAGCTTTCTTT. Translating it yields CASSSNPQGAFGAFF.

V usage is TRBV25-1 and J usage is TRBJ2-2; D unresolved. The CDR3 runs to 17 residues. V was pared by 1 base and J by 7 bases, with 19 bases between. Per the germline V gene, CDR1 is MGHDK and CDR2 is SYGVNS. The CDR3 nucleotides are TGTGCCAGCAGTGAATTGGATTCCGCCGGGTCTGGCGGGGAGCTGTTTTTT. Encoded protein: CASSELDSAGSGGELFF.

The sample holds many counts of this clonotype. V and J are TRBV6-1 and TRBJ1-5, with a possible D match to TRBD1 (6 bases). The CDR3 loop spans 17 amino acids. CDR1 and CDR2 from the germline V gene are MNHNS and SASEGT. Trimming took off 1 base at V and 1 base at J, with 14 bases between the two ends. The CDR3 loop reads CASSEGRGGHSNQPQHF. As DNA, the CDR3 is TGTGCCAGCAGTGAAGGCAGGGGAGGGCACAGCAATCAGCCCCAGCATTTT.

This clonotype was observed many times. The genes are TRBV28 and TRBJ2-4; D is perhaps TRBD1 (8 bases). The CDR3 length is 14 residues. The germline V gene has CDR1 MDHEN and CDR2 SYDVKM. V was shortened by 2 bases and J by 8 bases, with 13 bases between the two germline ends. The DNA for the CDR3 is TGTGCCAGCAGTTTACGGACAGGGAGGGACATTCAGTACTTC. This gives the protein CASSLRTGRDIQYF.

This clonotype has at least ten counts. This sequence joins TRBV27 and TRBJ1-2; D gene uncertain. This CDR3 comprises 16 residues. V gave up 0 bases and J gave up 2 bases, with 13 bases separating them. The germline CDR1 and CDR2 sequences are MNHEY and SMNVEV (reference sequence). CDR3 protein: CASSLSRAALNYGYTF. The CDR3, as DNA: TGTGCCAGCAGTTTATCTCGGGCAGCCCTGAACTATGGCTACACCTTC.

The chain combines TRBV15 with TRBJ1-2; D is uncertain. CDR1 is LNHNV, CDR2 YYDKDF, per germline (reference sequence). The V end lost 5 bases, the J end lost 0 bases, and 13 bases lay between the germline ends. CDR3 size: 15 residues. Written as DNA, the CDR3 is TGTGCCACCAGCCCTTCGGGAGTGCCTAACTATGGCTACACCTTC. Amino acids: CATSPSGVPNYGYTF. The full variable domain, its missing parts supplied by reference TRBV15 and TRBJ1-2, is DAMVIQNPRYQVTQFGKPVTLSCSQTLNHNVMYWYQQKSSQAPKLLFHYYDKDFNNEADTPDNFQSRRPNTSFCFLDIRSPGLGDTAMYLCATSPSGVPNYGYTFGSGTRLTVV.

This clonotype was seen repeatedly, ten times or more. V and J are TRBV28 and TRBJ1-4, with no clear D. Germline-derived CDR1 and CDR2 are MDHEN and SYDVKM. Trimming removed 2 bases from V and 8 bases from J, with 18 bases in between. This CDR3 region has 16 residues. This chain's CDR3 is CASSLSNGPGDEKLFF. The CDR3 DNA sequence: TGTGCCAGCAGTTTAAGCAATGGGCCGGGTGACGAAAAACTGTTTTTT.

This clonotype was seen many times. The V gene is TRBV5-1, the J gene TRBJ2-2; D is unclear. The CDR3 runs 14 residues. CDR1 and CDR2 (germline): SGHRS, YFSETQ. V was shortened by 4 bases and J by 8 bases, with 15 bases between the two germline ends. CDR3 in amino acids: CASSQTSLAGELFF. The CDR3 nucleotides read TGCGCCAGCAGCCAGACCTCCCTCGCTGGGGAGCTGTTTTTT. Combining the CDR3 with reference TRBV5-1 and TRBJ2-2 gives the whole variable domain KAGVTQTPRYLIKTRGQQVTLSCSPISGHRSVSWYQQTPGQGLQFLFEYFSETQRNKGNFPGRFSGRQFSNSRSEMNVSTLELGDSALYLCASSQTSLAGELFFGEGSRLTVL.

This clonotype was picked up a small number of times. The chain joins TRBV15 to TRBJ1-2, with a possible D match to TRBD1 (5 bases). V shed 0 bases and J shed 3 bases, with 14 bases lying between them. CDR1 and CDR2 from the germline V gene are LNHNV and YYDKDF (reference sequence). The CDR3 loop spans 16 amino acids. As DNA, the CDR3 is TGTGCCACCAGCAGAGATTTAGCGGGGGACCACTATGGCTACACCTTC. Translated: CATSRDLAGDHYGYTF.

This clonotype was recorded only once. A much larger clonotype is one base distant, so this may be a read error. The CDR3 loop is CSARGWVQPESNQPQHF. CDR3 sequence (DNA): TGCAGTGCTAGAGGTTGGGTACAGCCCGAGAGCAATCAGCCCCAGCATTTT. V is TRBV20-1 and J is TRBJ1-5; no firm D call. V shed 1 base and J shed 1 base, with 17 bases lying between them. The germline gives CDR1 DFQATT, CDR2 SNEGSKA (reference sequence). This CDR3 has 17 residues.

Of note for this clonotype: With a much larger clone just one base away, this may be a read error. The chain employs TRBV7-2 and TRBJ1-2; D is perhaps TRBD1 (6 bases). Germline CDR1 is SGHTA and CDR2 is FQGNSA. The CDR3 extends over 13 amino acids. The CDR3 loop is CASSLAGADGCTF. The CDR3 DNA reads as TGTGCCAGCAGCTTAGCGGGGGCTGATGGCTGCACCTTC.

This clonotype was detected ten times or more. The CDR3 reads CASSFFGPEKTQYF. CDR3 nucleotide sequence: TGTGCCAGCAGCTTTTTTGGGCCCGAGAAGACCCAGTACTTC. The rearrangement links TRBV7-2 to TRBJ2-5, with unresolved D. Trimming removed 3 bases from V and 6 bases from J, with 14 bases in between. This CDR3 has 14 amino acids. Germline CDR1 and CDR2: SGHTA and FQGNSA.

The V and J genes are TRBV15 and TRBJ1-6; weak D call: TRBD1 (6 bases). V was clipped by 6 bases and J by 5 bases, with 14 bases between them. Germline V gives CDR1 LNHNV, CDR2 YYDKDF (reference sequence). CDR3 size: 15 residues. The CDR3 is CATSADRTNNSPLHF. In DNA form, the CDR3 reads TGTGCCACCAGTGCTGACAGGACCAATAATTCACCCCTCCACTTT. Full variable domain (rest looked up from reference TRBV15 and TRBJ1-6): DAMVIQNPRYQVTQFGKPVTLSCSQTLNHNVMYWYQQKSSQAPKLLFHYYDKDFNNEADTPDNFQSRRPNTSFCFLDIRSPGLGDTAMYLCATSADRTNNSPLHFGNGTRLTVT.

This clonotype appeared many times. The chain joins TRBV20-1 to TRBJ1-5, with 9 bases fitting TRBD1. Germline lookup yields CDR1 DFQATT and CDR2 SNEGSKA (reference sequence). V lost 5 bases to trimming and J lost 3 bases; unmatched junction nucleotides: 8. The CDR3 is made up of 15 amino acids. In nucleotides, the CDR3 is TGCAGTGCTGGGACAGGGAACAAGGTCAATCAGCCCCAGCATTTT. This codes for CSAGTGNKVNQPQHF.

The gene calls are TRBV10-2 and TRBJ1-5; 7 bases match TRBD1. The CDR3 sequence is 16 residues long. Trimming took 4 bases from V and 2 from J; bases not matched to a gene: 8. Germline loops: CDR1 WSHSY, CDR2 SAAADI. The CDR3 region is CASSGETGRGNQPQHF. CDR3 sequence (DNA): TGCGCCAGCAGTGGGGAGACAGGGCGTGGCAATCAGCCCCAGCATTTT.

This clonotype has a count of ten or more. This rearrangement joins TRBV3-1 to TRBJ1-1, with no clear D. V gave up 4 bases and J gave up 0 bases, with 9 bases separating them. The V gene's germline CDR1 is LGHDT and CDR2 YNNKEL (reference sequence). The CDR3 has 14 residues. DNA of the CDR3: TGTGCCAGCAGCCCGTACCGAATGAACACTGAAGCTTTCTTT. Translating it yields CASSPYRMNTEAFF.

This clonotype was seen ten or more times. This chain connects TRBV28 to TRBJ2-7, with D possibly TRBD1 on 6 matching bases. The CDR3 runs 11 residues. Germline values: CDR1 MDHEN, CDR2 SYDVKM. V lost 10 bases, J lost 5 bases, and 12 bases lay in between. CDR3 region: CATQGIDEQYF. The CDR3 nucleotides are TGTGCCACTCAGGGGATCGACGAGCAGTACTTC.

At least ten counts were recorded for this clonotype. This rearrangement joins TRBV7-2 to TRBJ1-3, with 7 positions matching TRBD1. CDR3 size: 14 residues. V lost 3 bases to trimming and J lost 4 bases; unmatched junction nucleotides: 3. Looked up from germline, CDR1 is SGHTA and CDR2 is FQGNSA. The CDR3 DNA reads TGTGCCAGCAGCTTGGGGACAGTCGGAAACACCATATATTTT. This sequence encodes CASSLGTVGNTIYF.

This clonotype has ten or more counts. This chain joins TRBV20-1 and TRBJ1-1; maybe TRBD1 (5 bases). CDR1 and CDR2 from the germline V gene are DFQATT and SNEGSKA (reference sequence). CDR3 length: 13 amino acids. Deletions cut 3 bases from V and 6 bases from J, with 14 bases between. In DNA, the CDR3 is TGCAGTGCTAGTGCCACCGGGACCTCTGAAGCTTTCTTT. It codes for CSASATGTSEAFF.

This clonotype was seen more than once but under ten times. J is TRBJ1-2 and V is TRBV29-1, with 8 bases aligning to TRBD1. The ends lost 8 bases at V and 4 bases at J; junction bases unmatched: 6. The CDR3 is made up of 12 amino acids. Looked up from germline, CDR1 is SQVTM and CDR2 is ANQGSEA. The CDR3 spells CSLKTGAYGYTF. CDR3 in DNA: TGCAGCCTAAAGACAGGGGCCTATGGCTACACCTTC.

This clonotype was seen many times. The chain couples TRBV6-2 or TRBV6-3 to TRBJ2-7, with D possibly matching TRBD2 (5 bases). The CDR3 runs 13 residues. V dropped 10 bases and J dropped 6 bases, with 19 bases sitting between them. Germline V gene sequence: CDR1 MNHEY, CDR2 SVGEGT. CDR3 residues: CATEARVNGEQYF. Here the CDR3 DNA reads TGTGCCACGGAGGCTAGAGTTAACGGCGAGCAGTACTTC.

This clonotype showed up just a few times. The CDR3 nucleotides read TGTGCCAGCAGCTTCTCCGGACTAGATAGTAGTAACAATGAGCAGTTCTTC. It yields the protein CASSFSGLDSSNNEQFF. The chain has TRBV7-9 and TRBJ2-1, with 7 bases identical to TRBD2. Germline V gene sequence: CDR1 SEHNR, CDR2 FQNEAQ (reference sequence). V lost 3 bases, J lost 5 bases, and 13 bases stayed unmatched. This CDR3 region has 17 residues.